This TCR beta chain was sequenced in a study of pediatric ulcerative colitis. The assay was run at survey level. Clones were read by immunoSEQ multiplex PCR, and TCRdb kept only the in-frame ones, dropping some. In the table there are 55,000 to 65,000 clones, 70% to 85% of which are singletons. Sequencing was performed on blood. This clonotype was sampled from a boy between 10 and 17 years old with moderate ulcerative colitis.

The CDR3 protein is CASTDQGAEQYF. CDR3 in DNA: TGTGCCAGCACCGACCAGGGGGCCGAGCAGTACTTC. The chain recombines TRBV6-5 with TRBJ2-7; 8 bases are shared with TRBD1. The CDR3 covers 12 residues. With 7 bases clipped from V and 6 bases from J, the junction kept 5 bases outside the gene matches. Per germline, CDR1 MNHEY and CDR2 SVGAGI.